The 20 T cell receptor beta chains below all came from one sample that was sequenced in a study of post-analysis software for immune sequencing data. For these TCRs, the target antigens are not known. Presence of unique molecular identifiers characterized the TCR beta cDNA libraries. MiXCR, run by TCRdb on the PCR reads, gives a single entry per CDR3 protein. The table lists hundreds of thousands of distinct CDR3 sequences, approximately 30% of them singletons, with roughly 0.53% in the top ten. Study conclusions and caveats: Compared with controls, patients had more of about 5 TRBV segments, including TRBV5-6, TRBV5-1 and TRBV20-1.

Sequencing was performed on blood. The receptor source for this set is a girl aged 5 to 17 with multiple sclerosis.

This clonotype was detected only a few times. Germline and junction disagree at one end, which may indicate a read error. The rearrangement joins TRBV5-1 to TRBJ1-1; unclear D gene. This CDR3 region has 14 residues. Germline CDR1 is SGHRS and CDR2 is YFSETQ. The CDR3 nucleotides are TGTGCCAGCAGCTTAGAGGGCAGGAACACTGAAGCTTTCTTT. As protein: CASSLEGRNTEAFF.

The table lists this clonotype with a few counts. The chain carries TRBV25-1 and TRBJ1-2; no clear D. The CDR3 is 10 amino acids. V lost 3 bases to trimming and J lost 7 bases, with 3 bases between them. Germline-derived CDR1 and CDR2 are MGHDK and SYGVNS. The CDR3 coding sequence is TGTGCCAGCAGTGATAGTGGCTACACCTTC. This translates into CASSDSGYTF.

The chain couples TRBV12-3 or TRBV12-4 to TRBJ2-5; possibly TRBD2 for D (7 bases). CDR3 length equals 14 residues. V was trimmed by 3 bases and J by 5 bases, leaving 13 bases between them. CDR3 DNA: TGTGCCAGCAGTTTTGAGGGGGGGCTCGAGACCCAGTACTTC. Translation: CASSFEGGLETQYF.

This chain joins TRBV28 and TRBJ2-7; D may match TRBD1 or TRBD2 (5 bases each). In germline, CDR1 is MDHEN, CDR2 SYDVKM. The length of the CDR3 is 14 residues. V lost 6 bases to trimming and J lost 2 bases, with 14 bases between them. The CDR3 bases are TGTGCCAGCAGGACGCGGTGGGACCCCTACGAGCAGTACTTC. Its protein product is CASRTRWDPYEQYF.

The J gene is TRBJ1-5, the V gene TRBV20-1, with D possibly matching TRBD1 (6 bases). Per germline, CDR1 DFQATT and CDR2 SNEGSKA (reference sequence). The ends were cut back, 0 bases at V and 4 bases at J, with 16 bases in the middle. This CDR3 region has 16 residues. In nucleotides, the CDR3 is TGCAGTGCTAGAGATATAAGGGCAGGGACAAATCAGCCCCAGCATTTT. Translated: CSARDIRAGTNQPQHF.

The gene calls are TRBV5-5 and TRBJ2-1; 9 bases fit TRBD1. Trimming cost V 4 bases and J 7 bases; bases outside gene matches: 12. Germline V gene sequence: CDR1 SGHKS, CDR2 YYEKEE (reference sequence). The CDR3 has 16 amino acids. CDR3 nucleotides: TGTGCCAGCAGCCCACAGGGGGCTGCGAGTGGGAATGAGCAGTTCTTC. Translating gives CASSPQGAASGNEQFF.

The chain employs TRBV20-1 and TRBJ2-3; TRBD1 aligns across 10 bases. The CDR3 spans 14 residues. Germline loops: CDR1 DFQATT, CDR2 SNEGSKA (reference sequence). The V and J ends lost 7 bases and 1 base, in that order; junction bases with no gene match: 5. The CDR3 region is CSEKGTGGTDTQYF. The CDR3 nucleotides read TGCAGTGAAAAAGGGACAGGGGGCACAGATACGCAGTATTTT.

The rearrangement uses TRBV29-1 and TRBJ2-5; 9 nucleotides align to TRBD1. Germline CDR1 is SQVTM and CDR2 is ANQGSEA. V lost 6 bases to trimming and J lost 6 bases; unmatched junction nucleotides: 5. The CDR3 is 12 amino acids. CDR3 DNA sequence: TGCAGCGTCGGGGGACAGGGAAAGACCCAGTACTTC. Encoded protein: CSVGGQGKTQYF.

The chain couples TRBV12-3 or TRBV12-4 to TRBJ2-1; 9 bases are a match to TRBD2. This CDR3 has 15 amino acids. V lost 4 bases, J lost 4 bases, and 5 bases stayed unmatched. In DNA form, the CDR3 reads TGTGCCAGCAGTTCCCTGACTAGCGGTTACAATGAGCAGTTCTTC. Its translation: CASSSLTSGYNEQFF.

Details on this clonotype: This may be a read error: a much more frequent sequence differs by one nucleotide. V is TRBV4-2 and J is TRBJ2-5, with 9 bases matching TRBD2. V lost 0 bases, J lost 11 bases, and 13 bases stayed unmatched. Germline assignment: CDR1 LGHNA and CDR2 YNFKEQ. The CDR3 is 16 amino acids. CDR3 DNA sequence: TGTGCCAGCAGCCAAGACCCTAGCGGGGCCTACAATGAGCAGTACTTC. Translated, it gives CASSQDPSGAYNEQYF.

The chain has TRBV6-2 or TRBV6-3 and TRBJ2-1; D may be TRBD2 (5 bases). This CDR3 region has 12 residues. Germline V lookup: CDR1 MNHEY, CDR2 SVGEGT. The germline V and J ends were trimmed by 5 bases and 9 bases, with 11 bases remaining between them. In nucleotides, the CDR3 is TGTGCCAGCAGTCGCCGGGATGGTGAGCAGTTCTTC. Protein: CASSRRDGEQFF.

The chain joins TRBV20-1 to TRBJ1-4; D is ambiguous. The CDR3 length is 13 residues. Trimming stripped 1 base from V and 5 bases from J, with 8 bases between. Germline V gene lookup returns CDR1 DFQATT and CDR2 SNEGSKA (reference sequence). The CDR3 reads CSARASLNEKLFF. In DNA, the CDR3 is TGCAGTGCTAGAGCTAGCCTAAATGAAAAACTGTTTTTT.

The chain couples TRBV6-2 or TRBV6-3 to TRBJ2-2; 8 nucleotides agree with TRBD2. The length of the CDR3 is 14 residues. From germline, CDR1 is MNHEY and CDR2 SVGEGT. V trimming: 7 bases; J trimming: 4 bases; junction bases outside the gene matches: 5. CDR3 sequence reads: CASKASGSTGELFF. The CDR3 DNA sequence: TGTGCCAGCAAGGCGAGCGGGAGCACCGGGGAGCTGTTTTTT.

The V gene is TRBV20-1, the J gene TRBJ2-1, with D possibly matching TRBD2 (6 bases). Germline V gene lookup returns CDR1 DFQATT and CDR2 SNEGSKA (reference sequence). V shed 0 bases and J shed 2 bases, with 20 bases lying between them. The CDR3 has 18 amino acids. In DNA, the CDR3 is TGCAGTGCTAGAGAGTTGGGCGGGACCCACACTACCTACAATGAGCAGTTCTTC. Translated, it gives CSARELGGTHTTYNEQFF.

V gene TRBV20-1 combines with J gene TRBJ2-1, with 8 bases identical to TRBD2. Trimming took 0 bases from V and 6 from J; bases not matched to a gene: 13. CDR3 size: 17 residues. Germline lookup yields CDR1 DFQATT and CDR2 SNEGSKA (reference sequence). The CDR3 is CSARDPMRGVSSNEQFF. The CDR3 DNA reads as TGCAGTGCTAGAGACCCTATGCGGGGGGTTAGTAGCAATGAGCAGTTCTTC.

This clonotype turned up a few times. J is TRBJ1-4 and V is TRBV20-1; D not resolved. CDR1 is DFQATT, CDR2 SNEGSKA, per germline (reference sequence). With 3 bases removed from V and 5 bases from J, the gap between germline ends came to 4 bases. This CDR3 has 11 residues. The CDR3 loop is CSASLNEKLFF. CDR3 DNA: TGCAGTGCTAGTCTAAATGAAAAACTGTTTTTT.

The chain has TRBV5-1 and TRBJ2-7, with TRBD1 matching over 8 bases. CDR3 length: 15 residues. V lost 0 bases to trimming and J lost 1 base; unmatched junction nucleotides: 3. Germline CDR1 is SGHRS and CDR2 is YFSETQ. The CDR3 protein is CASSLDGTGSYEQYF. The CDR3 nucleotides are TGCGCCAGCAGCTTGGATGGGACAGGATCCTACGAGCAGTACTTC. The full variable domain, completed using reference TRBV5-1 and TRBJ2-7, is KAGVTQTPRYLIKTRGQQVTLSCSPISGHRSVSWYQQTPGQGLQFLFEYFSETQRNKGNFPGRFSGRQFSNSRSEMNVSTLELGDSALYLCASSLDGTGSYEQYFGPGTRLTVT.

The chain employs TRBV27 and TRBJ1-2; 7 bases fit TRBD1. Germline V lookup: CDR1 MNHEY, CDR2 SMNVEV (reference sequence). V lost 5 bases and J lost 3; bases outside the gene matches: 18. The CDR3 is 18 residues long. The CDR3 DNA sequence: TGTGCCAGCAGTCTAAGGCCCCCCGACAGGGTTATGGACTATGGCTACACCTTC. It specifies CASSLRPPDRVMDYGYTF.

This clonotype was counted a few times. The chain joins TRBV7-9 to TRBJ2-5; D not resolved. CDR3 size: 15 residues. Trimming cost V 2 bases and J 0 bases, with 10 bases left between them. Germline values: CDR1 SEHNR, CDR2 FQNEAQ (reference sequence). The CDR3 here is CASSLSGRYQETQYF. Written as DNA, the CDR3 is TGTGCCAGCAGCTTAAGTGGAAGGTACCAAGAGACCCAGTACTTC.

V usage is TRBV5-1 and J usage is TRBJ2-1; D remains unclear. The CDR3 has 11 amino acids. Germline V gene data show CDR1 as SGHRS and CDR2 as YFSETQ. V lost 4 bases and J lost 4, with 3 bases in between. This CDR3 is CASSMYNEQFF. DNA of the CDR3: TGCGCCAGCAGCATGTACAATGAGCAGTTCTTC.